One T cell receptor beta chain is described in this entry. The antigen remains unidentified. This sample is part of a study of T cell responses to AZD1222 COVID-19 vaccine. General study points: Spike-spanning, vaccine-associated CD4 TCRs were dominant at 160-218 and 743-854. Only a handful of AZD1222 recipients tested seropositive at baseline.

CDR1 and CDR2 from the germline V gene are ENHRY and SYGVKD. The CDR3 covers 14 residues. The ends were cut back, 6 bases at V and 8 bases at J, with 19 bases in the middle. The data were produced by immunoSEQ multiplex PCR, yet TCRdb's version contains in-frame clones alone and is incomplete. The table has 40,000 to 65,000 clones, approximately 84% seen once. This material consisted of peripheral blood, taken on day 0 of AZD1222 vaccination. This TCR came from an adult in good health. The chain couples TRBV10-3 to TRBJ1-2; perhaps TRBD1 as D (5 bases). The CDR3 protein is CAISSHTGGRGYTF. The CDR3 nucleotides are TGTGCCATCAGCTCCCATACAGGTGGAAGGGGCTACACCTTC.